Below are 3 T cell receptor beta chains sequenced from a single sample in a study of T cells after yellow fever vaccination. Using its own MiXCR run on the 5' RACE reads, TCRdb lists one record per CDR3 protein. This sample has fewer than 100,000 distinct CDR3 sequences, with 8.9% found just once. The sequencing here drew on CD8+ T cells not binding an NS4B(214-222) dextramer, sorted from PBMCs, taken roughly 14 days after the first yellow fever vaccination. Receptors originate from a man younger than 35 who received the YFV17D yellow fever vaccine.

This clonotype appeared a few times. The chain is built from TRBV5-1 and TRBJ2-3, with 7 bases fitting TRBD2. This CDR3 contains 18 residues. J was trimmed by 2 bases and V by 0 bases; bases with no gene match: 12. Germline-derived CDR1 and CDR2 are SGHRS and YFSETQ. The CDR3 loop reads CASSLGPFLADTTDTQYF. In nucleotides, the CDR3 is TGCGCCAGCAGCTTGGGGCCCTTCCTAGCGGACACCACAGATACGCAGTATTTT. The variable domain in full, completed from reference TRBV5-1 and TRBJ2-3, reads KAGVTQTPRYLIKTRGQQVTLSCSPISGHRSVSWYQQTPGQGLQFLFEYFSETQRNKGNFPGRFSGRQFSNSRSEMNVSTLELGDSALYLCASSLGPFLADTTDTQYFGPGTRLTVL.

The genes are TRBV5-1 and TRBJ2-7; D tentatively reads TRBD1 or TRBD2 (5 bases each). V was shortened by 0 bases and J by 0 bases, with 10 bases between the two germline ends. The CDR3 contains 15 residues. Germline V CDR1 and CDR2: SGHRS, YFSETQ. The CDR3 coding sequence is TGCGCCAGCAGCTTGGGGGGACCGAGCTCCTACGAGCAGTACTTC. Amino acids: CASSLGGPSSYEQYF. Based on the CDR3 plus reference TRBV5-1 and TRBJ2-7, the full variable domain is KAGVTQTPRYLIKTRGQQVTLSCSPISGHRSVSWYQQTPGQGLQFLFEYFSETQRNKGNFPGRFSGRQFSNSRSEMNVSTLELGDSALYLCASSLGGPSSYEQYFGPGTRLTVT.

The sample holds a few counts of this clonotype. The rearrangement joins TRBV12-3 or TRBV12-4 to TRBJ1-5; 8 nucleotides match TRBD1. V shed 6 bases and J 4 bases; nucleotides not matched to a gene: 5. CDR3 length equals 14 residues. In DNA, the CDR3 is TGTGCCAGCAGCTACAGGGGGAGGAATCAGCCCCAGCATTTT. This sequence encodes CASSYRGRNQPQHF.